Below are 31 T cell receptor beta chains sequenced from a single sample in a study of T cells in Graves' hyperthyroidism and ophthalmopathy. RNA transcripts gave rise to amplified TCR beta CDR3 regions. First-round RT-PCR of the TCR CDR3 relied on the HTBI primer set. TCRdb fed the multiplex PCR reads into MiXCR, producing one record per CDR3 protein. The sample yields hundreds of thousands of distinct CDR3 sequences, roughly 37% seen once. Sequencing used blood. The receptors stem from a man aged 18 to 35 with Graves' hyperthyroidism.

This clonotype was observed at least ten times. The J gene is TRBJ2-5, the V gene TRBV9, with 8 positions matching TRBD2. From germline, CDR1 is SGDLS and CDR2 YYNGEE. CDR3 length equals 15 residues. Trimming took 6 bases from V and 2 from J; bases not matched to a gene: 9. CDR3 sequence reads: CASTSSGAKQETQYF. The CDR3 bases are TGTGCCAGCACCAGTAGCGGGGCGAAACAAGAGACCCAGTACTTC.

The V call is TRBV5-8, the J call TRBJ2-5; possibly TRBD2 for D (5 bases). The CDR3 contains 17 residues. V was clipped by 3 bases and J by 4 bases, with 22 bases between them. CDR1 SGHTS and CDR2 YDEGEE come from the germline V gene. The CDR3 sequence is CASSSGWSGTQAETQYF. The CDR3 bases are TGTGCCAGCAGCTCGGGGTGGAGTGGCACACAAGCAGAGACCCAGTACTTC.

This clonotype has just one count. The chain combines TRBV10-3 with TRBJ2-7, with TRBD1 matching over 9 bases. The germline CDR1 and CDR2 sequences are ENHRY and SYGVKD. There are 15 residues in the CDR3. J was trimmed by 0 bases and V by 5 bases; bases with no gene match: 5. The CDR3 loop reads CAISTPGQGSYEQYF. In DNA form, the CDR3 reads TGTGCCATCAGTACTCCGGGACAGGGCTCCTACGAGCAGTACTTC.

This clonotype was seen a single time. The chain couples TRBV7-2 to TRBJ2-7, with TRBD1 matching 8 bases. The CDR3 totals 15 residues. Germline CDR1 and CDR2: SGHTA and FQGNSA. With 9 bases clipped from V and 2 bases from J, the junction kept 12 bases outside the gene matches. The DNA of the CDR3 is TGTGCCAGTAGTATGGGGACAGGAACAGCCTACGAGCAGTACTTC. It translates to CASSMGTGTAYEQYF.

In this sample, this clonotype turned up many times. The chain has TRBV5-1 and TRBJ1-6, with a weak D call TRBD1 (5 bases). Deletions cut 4 bases from V and 6 bases from J, with 14 bases between. CDR3 length: 15 residues. Germline V gene lookup returns CDR1 SGHRS and CDR2 YFSETQ. This chain's CDR3 is CASSPSGGGNSPLHF. CDR3 DNA: TGCGCCAGCAGCCCGTCGGGCGGGGGTAATTCACCCCTCCACTTT.

The chain joins TRBV7-9 to TRBJ1-4, with 8 bases aligning to TRBD1. The germline V gene encodes CDR1 SEHNR and CDR2 FQNEAQ (reference sequence). Trimming at V came to 3 bases and at J to 8 bases, leaving 2 bases not matched to a gene. The CDR3 consists of 13 residues. The DNA for the CDR3 is TGTGCCAGCAGCTTCAACAGGGGGGAAAAACTGTTTTTT. Translated, it gives CASSFNRGEKLFF.

The rearrangement uses TRBV10-3 and TRBJ1-2; D gene unclear. Trimming cost V 10 bases and J 5 bases, with 11 bases left between them. Germline lookup yields CDR1 ENHRY and CDR2 SYGVKD. This CDR3 spans 11 amino acids. The CDR3 loop reads CATHSTYGYTF. Here the CDR3 DNA reads TGTGCCACCCATTCAACGTATGGCTACACCTTC.

The chain uses TRBV5-1 and TRBJ2-5, with 10 positions matching TRBD1. The germline CDR1 and CDR2 sequences are SGHRS and YFSETQ. J gave up 3 bases and V 4 bases, and 9 bases lay outside the gene matches. There are 16 residues in the CDR3. DNA for the CDR3: TGCGCCAGCAGCCGCCCCCCGGGACAGGGGAAAGAGACCCAGTACTTC. Residues: CASSRPPGQGKETQYF.

The rearrangement uses TRBV7-9 and TRBJ2-3; 7 bases are shared with TRBD1. From germline, CDR1 is SEHNR and CDR2 FQNEAQ (reference sequence). CDR3 length equals 13 residues. V trimming: 4 bases; J trimming: 4 bases; junction bases outside the gene matches: 2. The chain's CDR3 is CASSSTGADTQYF. The CDR3 DNA sequence: TGTGCCAGCAGCTCAACAGGGGCAGATACGCAGTATTTT.

J is TRBJ2-5 and V is TRBV10-3, with 10 nucleotides matching TRBD1. V dropped 3 bases and J dropped 5; count of bases not matched to a gene: 9. This CDR3 has 16 residues. Germline assignment: CDR1 ENHRY and CDR2 SYGVKD. CDR3 sequence reads: CAISDRDRGADETQYF. Written as DNA, the CDR3 is TGTGCCATCAGTGACCGGGACAGGGGAGCGGACGAGACCCAGTACTTC.

This clonotype was seen many times. The chain combines TRBV10-3 with TRBJ2-5, with TRBD2 identical over 10 bases. CDR1 is ENHRY and CDR2 is SYGVKD in the germline V gene. V was clipped by 5 bases and J by 3 bases; unmatched bases: 3. The CDR3 is 14 residues long. CDR3 sequence reads: CAISLAGAEETQYF. As DNA, the CDR3 is TGTGCCATCAGTCTAGCGGGAGCAGAAGAGACCCAGTACTTC.

This rearrangement joins TRBV5-6 to TRBJ1-6; D is unclear. Trimming took 0 bases from V and 6 from J, leaving 10 bases between them. Germline values: CDR1 SGHDT, CDR2 YYEEEE. The CDR3 loop spans 15 amino acids. CDR3 coding DNA: TGTGCCAGCAGCTTGGCCGCGAATATTAATTCACCCCTCCACTTT. Its protein is CASSLAANINSPLHF.

This clonotype has only a few counts. The chain couples TRBV25-1 to TRBJ1-2; possibly TRBD1 for D (5 bases). Germline CDR1 MGHDK, CDR2 SYGVNS. The germline V and J ends were trimmed by 6 bases and 6 bases, with 14 bases remaining between them. This CDR3 is 13 amino acids long. CDR3 nucleotides: TGTGCCAGCAGCTCTCTGGGCAGGGATGGCTACACCTTC. This codes for CASSSLGRDGYTF.

This sequence joins TRBV6-6 and TRBJ2-7; D is perhaps TRBD1 (6 bases). V lost 4 bases, J lost 6 bases, and 13 bases lay in between. The V gene's germline CDR1 is MNHNY and CDR2 SVGAGI (reference sequence). This CDR3 contains 13 residues. The CDR3 here is CASSWAGAFEQYF. In DNA form, the CDR3 reads TGTGCCAGCAGTTGGGCAGGGGCTTTCGAGCAGTACTTC.

The chain carries TRBV20-1 and TRBJ1-1, with D possibly TRBD1 on 6 matching bases. Germline assignment: CDR1 DFQATT and CDR2 SNEGSKA (reference sequence). Trimming stripped 7 bases from V and 3 bases from J, with 15 bases between. The CDR3 contains 13 residues. CDR3 protein: CSVYMGGDTEAFF. Written as DNA, the CDR3 is TGCAGTGTCTACATGGGGGGCGACACTGAAGCTTTCTTT.

This CDR3 reads CASSQDLGGEKLFF. Written as DNA, the CDR3 is TGTGCCAGCAGCCAAGATCTGGGCGGAGAAAAACTGTTTTTT. The chain recombines TRBV2 with TRBJ1-4; D gene uncertain. The CDR3 has 14 amino acids. Trimming removed 6 bases from V and 8 bases from J, with 16 bases in between. From germline, CDR1 is SNHLY and CDR2 FYNNEI. Complete variable domain (other parts from reference TRBV2 and TRBJ1-4): EPEVTQTPSHQVTQMGQEVILRCVPISNHLYFYWYRQILGQKVEFLVSFYNNEISEKSEIFDDQFSVERPDGSNFTLKIRSTKLEDSAMYFCASSQDLGGEKLFFGSGTQLSVL.

The CDR3 region has the DNA TGTGCCAGCGGGACAGGGAACAGCAATCAGCCCCAGCATTTT. Amino acids: CASGTGNSNQPQHF. V usage is TRBV7-9 and J usage is TRBJ1-5, with 9 bases matching TRBD1. Trimming cost V 8 bases and J 1 base; bases outside gene matches: 3. Germline V CDR1 and CDR2: SEHNR, FQNEAQ (reference sequence). The CDR3 totals 14 residues.

The chain has TRBV13 and TRBJ2-3; the match to TRBD2 covers 9 bases. Germline V gene data show CDR1 as PRHDT and CDR2 as FYEKMQ (reference sequence). This CDR3 contains 14 residues. V lost 8 bases and J lost 4; bases outside the gene matches: 7. The CDR3 bases are TGTGCCAGCTCGGCTAGCGGGGTCGCAGATACGCAGTATTTT. This sequence encodes CASSASGVADTQYF.

V and J are TRBV19 and TRBJ1-2, with 8 bases matching TRBD1. Germline V gene lookup returns CDR1 LNHDA and CDR2 SQIVND (reference sequence). After removal of 9 bases from V and 7 bases from J, the junction contained 7 bases not matched to a gene. This CDR3 is built from 12 residues. CDR3 residues: CASRGTGPGYTF. The CDR3 DNA reads TGTGCCAGCCGAGGGACAGGACCTGGCTACACCTTC.

The rearrangement joins TRBV2 to TRBJ1-4, with D possibly TRBD1 on 6 matching bases. With 6 bases removed from V and 8 bases from J, the gap between germline ends came to 13 bases. The CDR3 has 13 amino acids. Germline CDR1 is SNHLY and CDR2 is FYNNEI. The CDR3 loop is CASRAQGREKLFF. The CDR3 DNA sequence: TGTGCCAGCAGGGCACAGGGTCGAGAAAAACTGTTTTTT.

This clonotype was counted between two and nine times. Sequence at one end of the junction differs from germline and may be a read error. The V gene is TRBV4-1, the J gene TRBJ2-5, with 9 bases aligning to TRBD2. The germline gives CDR1 MGHRA, CDR2 YSYEKL. CDR3 length equals 13 residues. The CDR3 loop reads CASSGGPRETQYF. As DNA, the CDR3 is TGTGCCAGCAGCGGGGGGCCCCGGGAGACCCAGTACTTC.

A remark on this clonotype: One base away lies a much larger clone, so this may be a sequencing read error. The chain employs TRBV2 and TRBJ2-7; TRBD1 agrees at 10 bases. Germline lookup yields CDR1 SNHLY and CDR2 FYNNEI. The CDR3 has 13 residues. The CDR3 nucleotides read TGTGCCGGCAGTGGACAGGGGGAGTACGAGCAGTACTTC. Its translation is CAGSGQGEYEQYF.

The CDR3 nucleotides read TGTGCCAGTAGTATCAAGGGACCCAATCAGCCCCAGCATTTT. Protein: CASSIKGPNQPQHF. The chain carries TRBV19 and TRBJ1-5, with D perhaps matching TRBD1 (5 bases). This CDR3 spans 14 amino acids. Germline V gene sequence: CDR1 LNHDA, CDR2 SQIVND (reference sequence). Trimming removed 3 bases at V and 3 bases at J, with 9 bases between.

This clonotype came up many times. The chain links TRBV6-5 to TRBJ1-1; D uncertain. Germline assignment: CDR1 MNHEY and CDR2 SVGAGI. Between the trimmed V and J ends, which lost 7 bases and 4 bases, there was a span of 16 bases. CDR3 length: 14 amino acids. The CDR3 nucleotides read TGTGCCAGCATTCACGACCCGGGTGGCACTGAAGCTTTCTTT. This sequence encodes CASIHDPGGTEAFF.

The chain uses TRBV29-1 and TRBJ1-5; 9 bases agree with TRBD1. The CDR3 extends over 13 amino acids. Germline V gives CDR1 SQVTM, CDR2 ANQGSEA. The J segment lost 3 bases and the V segment lost 7 bases, leaving 4 bases of the junction unmatched. The CDR3 protein is CSGTGEANQPQHF. The CDR3 coding sequence is TGCAGCGGGACAGGGGAGGCCAATCAGCCCCAGCATTTT.

This chain connects TRBV29-1 to TRBJ1-4; the match to TRBD1 covers 8 bases. CDR1 and CDR2 (germline): SQVTM, ANQGSEA. J lost 6 bases, V lost 2 bases, and 2 bases had no gene match. The CDR3 runs to 13 residues. The CDR3 bases are TGCAGCGTTGAACCGACAGGGGATGAAAAACTGTTTTTT. Encoded protein: CSVEPTGDEKLFF.

V usage is TRBV29-1 and J usage is TRBJ1-2; D is uncertain. Germline CDR1 and CDR2: SQVTM and ANQGSEA. Deletions cut 8 bases from V and 2 bases from J, with 12 bases between. There are 12 residues in the CDR3. The CDR3 DNA sequence: TGCAGCACCGGCAGGACCAACTATGGCTACACCTTC. This codes for CSTGRTNYGYTF.

This clonotype was seen a few times. The chain joins TRBV20-1 to TRBJ1-1; a possible D gene is TRBD1 (5 bases). The CDR3 has 16 amino acids. Germline loops: CDR1 DFQATT, CDR2 SNEGSKA (reference sequence). The ends were cut back, 6 bases at V and 4 bases at J, with 24 bases in the middle. This CDR3 reads CSARGLLVGVGTEAFF. CDR3 sequence (DNA): TGCAGTGCCCGCGGACTCCTTGTAGGGGTGGGCACTGAAGCTTTCTTT.

There are many counts of this clonotype. The V call is TRBV7-2, the J call TRBJ2-5, with TRBD2 as a possible D gene (6 bases). The CDR3 runs to 14 residues. Looked up from germline, CDR1 is SGHTA and CDR2 is FQGNSA. Between the trimmed V and J ends, which lost 3 bases and 5 bases, there was a span of 13 bases. CDR3 in amino acids: CASSLAGFGETQYF. Written as DNA, the CDR3 is TGTGCCAGCAGCTTGGCGGGGTTTGGTGAGACCCAGTACTTC. The full variable domain, rest sourced from reference TRBV7-2 and TRBJ2-5, is GAGVSQSPSNKVTEKGKDVELRCDPISGHTALYWYRQSLGQGLEFLIYFQGNSAPDKSGLPSDRFSAERTGGSVSTLTIQRTQQEDSAVYLCASSLAGFGETQYFGPGTRLLVL.

A note on this clonotype: Compared with germline, one end of the junction differs, possibly owing to a read error. The chain has TRBV10-3 and TRBJ1-5; no clear D gene. Germline lookup yields CDR1 ENHRY and CDR2 SYGVKD. The CDR3 contains 17 residues. The CDR3 region is CASSPTPARSPLRPQHF. Here the CDR3 DNA reads TGTGCCAGCAGTCCGACCCCGGCCAGGTCCCCCCTCCGGCCCCAGCATTTT.

The genes are TRBV15 and TRBJ1-5; maybe TRBD1 (6 bases). This CDR3 contains 16 residues. Per the germline V gene, CDR1 is LNHNV and CDR2 is YYDKDF (reference sequence). Trimming pared 1 base from V and 4 bases from J, leaving 14 bases between. This CDR3 is CATSRARQAGNQPQHF. The CDR3 region has the DNA TGTGCCACCAGCAGAGCCAGACAGGCGGGTAATCAGCCCCAGCATTTT.